The 17 T cell receptor beta chains reported below all come from one sample, sequenced in a study of OX40 agonist ivuxolimab in advanced cancers. The data were produced by immunoSEQ multiplex PCR, yet TCRdb's version contains in-frame clones alone and is incomplete. This sample has fewer than 85,000 clones, with roughly 80% found just once. The sample was CD4+ or CD8+ T cells sorted from blood, taken in a trial of the OX40 agonist ivuxolimab. The origin of the receptors is an adult with an advanced solid tumor such as melanoma, head and neck, liver or kidney cancer.

The rearrangement links TRBV9 to TRBJ2-7, with 8 bases fitting TRBD2. After removal of 7 bases from V and 3 bases from J, the junction contained 9 bases not matched to a gene. The germline V gene has CDR1 SGDLS and CDR2 YYNGEE. The CDR3 runs to 14 residues. The CDR3 DNA reads as TGTGCCAGCGCGGCAGCGGGGGCCCTCTACGAGCAGTACTTC. Amino acids: CASAAAGALYEQYF.

V is TRBV9 and J is TRBJ2-1; 9 bases match TRBD2. CDR1 is SGDLS and CDR2 is YYNGEE in the germline V gene. Trimming took 3 bases from V and 7 from J; bases not matched to a gene: 8. The CDR3 sequence is 15 residues long. The CDR3 sequence: CASSDSGTSRNEQFF. The CDR3 bases are TGTGCCAGCAGCGATTCCGGGACTAGCCGTAATGAGCAGTTCTTC.

The sample holds one count of this clone. The chain employs TRBV7-2 and TRBJ2-5; TRBD2 might be the D (5 bases). V dropped 5 bases and J dropped 3 bases, with 13 bases sitting between them. The V gene's germline CDR1 is SGHTA and CDR2 FQGNSA. The CDR3 runs 14 residues. CDR3 bases: TGTGCCAGCAGCAAAACTCTAGCAGAAGAGACCCAGTACTTC. Amino acids: CASSKTLAEETQYF.

This sequence joins TRBV5-1 and TRBJ2-5; tentative D call: TRBD1 (6 bases). Germline V gene lookup returns CDR1 SGHRS and CDR2 YFSETQ. This CDR3 is 13 amino acids long. V was pared by 8 bases and J by 2 bases, with 13 bases between. CDR3: CASGQGRQETQYF. The CDR3 bases are TGCGCCAGTGGTCAGGGGCGGCAAGAGACCCAGTACTTC.

The rearrangement joins TRBV27 to TRBJ2-1; 8 bases map to TRBD1. The V and J ends lost 4 bases and 4 bases, in that order; junction bases with no gene match: 12. This CDR3 has 17 amino acids. Germline V gene sequence: CDR1 MNHEY, CDR2 SMNVEV (reference sequence). CDR3 loop: CASSSSRGLSRYNEQFF. CDR3 nucleotides: TGTGCCAGCAGTTCATCCAGGGGGCTATCTCGTTACAATGAGCAGTTCTTC.

The J gene is TRBJ2-5, the V gene TRBV10-3, with D uncertain. V lost 3 bases to trimming and J lost 2 bases, with 10 bases between them. The CDR3 loop spans 14 amino acids. Germline-derived CDR1 and CDR2 are ENHRY and SYGVKD. The CDR3 region has the DNA TGTGCCATCAGTGATGGTGGGGTACAAGAGACCCAGTACTTC. The encoded protein is CAISDGGVQETQYF.

This chain uses TRBV6-1 with TRBJ2-5; weak D call: TRBD1 (6 bases). Germline V gene lookup returns CDR1 MNHNS and CDR2 SASEGT. CDR3 length equals 15 residues. Trimming stripped 5 bases from V and 1 base from J, with 14 bases between. The CDR3 sequence: CASSLTGTFQETQYF. DNA of the CDR3: TGTGCCAGCAGTTTGACAGGAACATTCCAAGAGACCCAGTACTTC.

This sequence joins TRBV10-1 and TRBJ2-7; 12 positions agree with TRBD2. V trimming: 2 bases; J trimming: 5 bases; junction bases outside the gene matches: 4. This CDR3 is 15 amino acids long. Germline V gene sequence: CDR1 WNHNN, CDR2 SYGVQD (reference sequence). The CDR3 region is CASSERTSGIHEQYF. CDR3 nucleotides: TGCGCCAGCAGTGAGAGGACTAGCGGGATCCACGAGCAGTACTTC.

The chain employs TRBV7-2 and TRBJ2-7, with 8 bases aligning to TRBD1. The J segment lost 7 bases and the V segment lost 5 bases, leaving 10 bases of the junction unmatched. The CDR3 is made up of 14 amino acids. Germline V CDR1 and CDR2: SGHTA, FQGNSA. In DNA, the CDR3 is TGTGCCAGCAGCCCAGGACAGGGTCCAGGGGAGCAGTACTTC. It is translated as CASSPGQGPGEQYF.

This clone was counted a single time. This chain joins TRBV21-1 and TRBJ1-6; TRBD1, as called in the table, went unchecked against the DNA. TRBV21-1 is annotated as a pseudogene. The CDR3 covers 22 residues. CDR3: CASSKRYKGRQGGLGSNSPLHF. CDR3 DNA sequence: TGTGCCAGCAGCAAAAGGTATAAGGGGAGACAGGGTGGGCTTGGGAGTAATTCACCCCTCCACTTT.

The CDR3 DNA sequence: TGTGCCAGCAGCCCCCCGACAGGGAGAGTCACCGGGGAGCTGTTTTTT. This translates into CASSPPTGRVTGELFF. The rearrangement joins TRBV7-6 to TRBJ2-2, with 7 bases aligning to TRBD1. CDR1 and CDR2 from the germline V gene are SGHVS and FNYEAQ. The CDR3 loop spans 16 amino acids. J gave up 4 bases and V 5 bases, and 10 bases lay outside the gene matches.

The chain carries TRBV5-1 and TRBJ2-1; D is perhaps TRBD1 (6 bases). The CDR3 has 15 amino acids. Trimming shortened V by 0 bases and J by 9 bases, and 16 bases separated the two germline ends. CDR1 and CDR2 from the germline V gene are SGHRS and YFSETQ. CDR3 sequence: CASSLGDIYGGEQFF. CDR3 nucleotide sequence: TGCGCCAGCAGCTTGGGGGACATTTATGGAGGTGAGCAGTTCTTC. Variable domain in full (rest from reference TRBV5-1 and TRBJ2-1): KAGVTQTPRYLIKTRGQQVTLSCSPISGHRSVSWYQQTPGQGLQFLFEYFSETQRNKGNFPGRFSGRQFSNSRSEMNVSTLELGDSALYLCASSLGDIYGGEQFFGPGTRLTVL.

The chain joins TRBV6-1 to TRBJ2-2; D is undetermined. Trimming took 8 bases from V and 7 from J, leaving 14 bases between them. The CDR3 sequence is 13 residues long. Germline CDR1 is MNHNS and CDR2 is SASEGT. CDR3 loop: CASSWGRYGELFF. The CDR3 region has the DNA TGTGCCAGCTCGTGGGGAAGATACGGGGAGCTGTTTTTT.

The J gene is TRBJ1-2, the V gene TRBV5-1; the match to TRBD1 covers 7 bases. Per the germline V gene, CDR1 is SGHRS and CDR2 is YFSETQ. V shed 3 bases and J 3 bases; nucleotides not matched to a gene: 2. This CDR3 spans 13 amino acids. For the CDR3, the DNA is TGCGCCAGCAGCTCCAGGGGGGACTATGGCTACACCTTC. Amino acids: CASSSRGDYGYTF.

The genes are TRBV15 and TRBJ2-5, with D tentatively TRBD2 (6 bases). There are 15 residues in the CDR3. Trimming pared 3 bases from V and 2 bases from J, leaving 13 bases between. Per the germline V gene, CDR1 is LNHNV and CDR2 is YYDKDF (reference sequence). As DNA, the CDR3 is TGTGCCACCAGCAGTGGTTTGACTAGTCAAGAGACCCAGTACTTC. Translation: CATSSGLTSQETQYF.

The chain couples TRBV29-1 to TRBJ2-7, with D possibly being TRBD2 (6 bases). Trimming left V 7 bases short and J 0 bases short, with 10 bases between. The CDR3 contains 12 residues. CDR1 is SQVTM, CDR2 ANQGSEA, per germline. The CDR3 sequence is CSARTNSYEQYF. For the CDR3, the DNA is TGCAGCGCTAGGACTAACTCCTACGAGCAGTACTTC.

In its sample, this clone was seen once. V and J are TRBV9 and TRBJ1-4; D is unclear. Per germline, CDR1 SGDLS and CDR2 YYNGEE. V was trimmed by 3 bases and J by 2 bases, leaving 11 bases between them. This CDR3 contains 15 residues. The CDR3 loop reads CASSASAGTNEKLFF. The CDR3 region has the DNA TGTGCCAGCAGCGCCTCGGCAGGCACTAATGAAAAACTGTTTTTT.